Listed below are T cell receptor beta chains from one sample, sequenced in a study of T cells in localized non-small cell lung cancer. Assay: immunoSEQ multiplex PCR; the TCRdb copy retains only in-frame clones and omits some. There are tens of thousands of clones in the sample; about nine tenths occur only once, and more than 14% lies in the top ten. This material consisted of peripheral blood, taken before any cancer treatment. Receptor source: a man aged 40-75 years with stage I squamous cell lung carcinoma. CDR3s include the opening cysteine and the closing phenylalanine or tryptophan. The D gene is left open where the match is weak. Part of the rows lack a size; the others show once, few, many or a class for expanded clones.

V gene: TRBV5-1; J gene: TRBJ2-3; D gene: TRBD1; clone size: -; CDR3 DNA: TGCGCCAGCAGCTTTATGCCTACAGGGGTTATGGATACGCAGTATTTT; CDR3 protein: CASSFMPTGVMDTQYF
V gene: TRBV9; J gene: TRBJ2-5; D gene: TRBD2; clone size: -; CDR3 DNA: TGTGCCAGCAGCGTAGGCGGTAGCGGGGGCCTCGTGTGGGAGACCCAGTACTTC; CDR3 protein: CASSVGGSGGLVWETQYF
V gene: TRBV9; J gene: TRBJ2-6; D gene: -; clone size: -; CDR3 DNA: TGTGCCAGCAGCGTAGCTGGGGCCAACGTCCTGACTTTC; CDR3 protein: CASSVAGANVLTF
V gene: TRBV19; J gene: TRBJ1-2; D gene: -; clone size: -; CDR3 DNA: TGTGCCACCATCGACAGGATCTATGGCTACACCTTC; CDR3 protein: CATIDRIYGYTF
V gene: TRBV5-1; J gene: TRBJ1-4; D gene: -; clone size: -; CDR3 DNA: TGCGCCAGCAGCTTGATGGCAACTAATGAAAAACTGTTTTTT; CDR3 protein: CASSLMATNEKLFF
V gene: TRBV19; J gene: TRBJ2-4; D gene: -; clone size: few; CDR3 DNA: TGTGCCAGTAGTAACCCAGGGGAGAAGGACATTCAGTACTTC; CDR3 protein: CASSNPGEKDIQYF
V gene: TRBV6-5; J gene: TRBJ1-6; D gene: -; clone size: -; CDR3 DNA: TGTGCCAGCAAGATGGGGCCGGGATCACCCCTCCACTTT; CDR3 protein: CASKMGPGSPLHF
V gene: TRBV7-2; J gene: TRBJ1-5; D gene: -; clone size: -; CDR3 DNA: TGTGCCAGCAGCCCCGGGGTGTATAGCAATCAGCCCCAGCATTTT; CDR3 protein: CASSPGVYSNQPQHF
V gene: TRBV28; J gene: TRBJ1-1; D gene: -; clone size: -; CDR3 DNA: TGTGCCACCGAGTCCCCCGGGGCAGGGAACGCTGAAGCTTTCTTT; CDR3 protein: CATESPGAGNAEAFF
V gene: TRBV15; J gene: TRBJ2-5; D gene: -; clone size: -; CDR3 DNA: TGTGCCACCAGCAAAAATCTGGGGGCAGAAGAGACCCAGTACTTC; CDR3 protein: CATSKNLGAEETQYF
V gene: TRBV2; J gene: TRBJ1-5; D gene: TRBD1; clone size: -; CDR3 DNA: TGTGCCAGCAAAATGGGACAGAAGAATCAGCCCCAGCATTTT; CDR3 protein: CASKMGQKNQPQHF
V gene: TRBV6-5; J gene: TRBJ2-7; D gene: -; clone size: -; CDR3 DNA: TGTGCCAGCAGTTATGGGGTGGGGGCCTACGAGCAGTACTTC; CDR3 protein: CASSYGVGAYEQYF
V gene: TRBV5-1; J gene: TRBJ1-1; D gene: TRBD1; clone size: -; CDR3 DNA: TGCGCCAGCAGCTTGGCCAGGACAGGAGATTTGAACACTGAAGCTTTCTTT; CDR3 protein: CASSLARTGDLNTEAFF
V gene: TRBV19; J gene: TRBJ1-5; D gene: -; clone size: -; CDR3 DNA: TGTGCCAGTAGTATGCAGGGAAATCAGCCCCAGCATTTT; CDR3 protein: CASSMQGNQPQHF
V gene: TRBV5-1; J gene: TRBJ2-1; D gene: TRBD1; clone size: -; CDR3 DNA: TGCGCCAGCAGCCTCCGGGACAGCCCTACCCTCCGACAGTTCTTC; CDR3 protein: CASSLRDSPTLRQFF
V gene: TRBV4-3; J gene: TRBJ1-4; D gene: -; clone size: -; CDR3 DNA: TGCGCCAGCAGCCAAGAGTTCCGGGGGTACGCAACTAATGAAAAACTGTTTTTT; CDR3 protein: CASSQEFRGYATNEKLFF
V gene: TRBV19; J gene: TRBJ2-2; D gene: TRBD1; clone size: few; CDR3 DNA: TGTGCCAGTAGATGGACAGGGGACACCGGGGAGCTGTTTTTT; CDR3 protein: CASRWTGDTGELFF
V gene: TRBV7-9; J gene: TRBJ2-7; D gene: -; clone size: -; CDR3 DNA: TGTGCCAGCAGCCCGTGGGACCTCTCCTACGAGCAGTACTTC; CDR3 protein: CASSPWDLSYEQYF
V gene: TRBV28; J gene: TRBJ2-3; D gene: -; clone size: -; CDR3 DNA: TGTGCCAGCACCCCCCCGGGAGCGAGCACAGATACGCAGTATTTT; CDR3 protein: CASTPPGASTDTQYF
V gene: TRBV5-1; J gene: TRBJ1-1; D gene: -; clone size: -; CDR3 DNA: TGCGCCAGCAGCTTGGTAATTAGTAACACTGAAGCTTTCTTT; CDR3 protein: CASSLVISNTEAFF
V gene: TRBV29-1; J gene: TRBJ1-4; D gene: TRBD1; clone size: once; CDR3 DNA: TGCAGCGTTGGTGGTGTCAGGGGGGATGAAAAACTGTTTTTT; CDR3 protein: CSVGGVRGDEKLFF
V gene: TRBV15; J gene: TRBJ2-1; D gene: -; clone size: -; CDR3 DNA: TGTGCCTCGGGAGTTGACCTCAATCAGCAGTTCTTC; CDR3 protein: CASGVDLNQQFF
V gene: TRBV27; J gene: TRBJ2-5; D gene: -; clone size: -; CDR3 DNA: TGTGCCAGCAGAGCCCTTAGTGCTATTCGAGAGACCCAGTACTTC; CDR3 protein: CASRALSAIRETQYF
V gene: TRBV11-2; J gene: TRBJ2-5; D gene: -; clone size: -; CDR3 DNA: TGTGCCAGCAGCTTAACTCGGACTGGGGGCATCGAGACCCAGTACTTC; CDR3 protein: CASSLTRTGGIETQYF
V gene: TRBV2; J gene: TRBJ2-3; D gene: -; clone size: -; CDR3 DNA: TGTGCCAGCAGGCCCCAGGGGGACTACACAGATACGCAGTATTTT; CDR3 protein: CASRPQGDYTDTQYF
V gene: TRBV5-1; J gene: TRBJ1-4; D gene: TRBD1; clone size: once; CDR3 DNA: TGCGCCAGCAGCTTGCAGGGGGATGCAACTAATGAAAAACTGTTTTTT; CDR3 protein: CASSLQGDATNEKLFF
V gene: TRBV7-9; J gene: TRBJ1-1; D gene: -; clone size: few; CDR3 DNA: TGTGCCAGCAGCTATCGATGGAGCACTGAAGCTTTCTTT; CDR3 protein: CASSYRWSTEAFF
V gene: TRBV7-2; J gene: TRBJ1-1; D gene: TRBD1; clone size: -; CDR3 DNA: TGTGCCAGCAGCTTCTTGACAGGGTTAAGCGTAGCTTTCTTT; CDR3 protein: CASSFLTGLSVAFF
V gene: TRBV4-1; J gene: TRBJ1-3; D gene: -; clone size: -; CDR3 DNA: TGCGCCAGCAGCCAAGGGGGAGGGGGAGTGAGGGCTGGAAACACCATATATTTT; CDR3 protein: CASSQGGGGVRAGNTIYF
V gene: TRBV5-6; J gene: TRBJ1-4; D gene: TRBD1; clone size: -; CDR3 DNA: TGTGCCAGCAGCTTGGGTGGAGGGGGCGCATTGGGGAGTGAAAAACTGTTTTTT; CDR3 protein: CASSLGGGGALGSEKLFF
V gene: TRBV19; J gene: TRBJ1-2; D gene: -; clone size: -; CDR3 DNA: TGTGCCAGTAGCAGGCTGAACTATGGCTACACCTTC; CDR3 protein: CASSRLNYGYTF
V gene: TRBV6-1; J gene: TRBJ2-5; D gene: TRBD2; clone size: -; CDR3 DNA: TGTGCCAGCTCCGGCGGGGGGGCCGGAGAGACCCAGTACTTC; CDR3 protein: CASSGGGAGETQYF
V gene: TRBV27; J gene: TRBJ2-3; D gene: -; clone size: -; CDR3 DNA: TGTGCCAGCAGTTCACTTATTGGGGCAGATACGCAGTATTTT; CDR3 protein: CASSSLIGADTQYF
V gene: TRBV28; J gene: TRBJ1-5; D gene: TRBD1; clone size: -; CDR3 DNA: TGTGCCAGCAGCGGCGGACAGGGTCGGAGTGGCAATCAGCCCCAGCATTTT; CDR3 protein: CASSGGQGRSGNQPQHF
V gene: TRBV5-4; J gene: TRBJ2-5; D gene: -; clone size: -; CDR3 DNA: TGTGCCAGCAGCTTCGGGGGCAACCAAGAGACCCAGTACTTC; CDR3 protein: CASSFGGNQETQYF
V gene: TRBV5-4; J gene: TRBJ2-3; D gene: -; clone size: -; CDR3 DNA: TGTGCCAGCAGCTTCTCCGGCGCAGATACGCAGTATTTT; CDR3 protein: CASSFSGADTQYF
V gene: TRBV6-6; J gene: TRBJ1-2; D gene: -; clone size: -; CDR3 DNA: TGTGCCAGCAGTTACTCCCCGACAGATGGCTACACCTTC; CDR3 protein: CASSYSPTDGYTF
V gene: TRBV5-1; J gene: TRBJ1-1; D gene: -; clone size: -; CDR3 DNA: TGCGCCAGCAGCGAAACAGGGATTGCTGAAGCTTTCTTT; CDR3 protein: CASSETGIAEAFF
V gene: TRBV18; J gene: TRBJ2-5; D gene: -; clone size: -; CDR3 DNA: TGTGCCAGCTCACCACGGTCGGACCAGGAGACCCAGTACTTC; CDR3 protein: CASSPRSDQETQYF
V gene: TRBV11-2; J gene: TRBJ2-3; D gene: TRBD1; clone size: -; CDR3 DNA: TGTGCCAGCAGCTTAGGAGCCAACAGGGGTTCTGATACGCAGTATTTT; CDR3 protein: CASSLGANRGSDTQYF
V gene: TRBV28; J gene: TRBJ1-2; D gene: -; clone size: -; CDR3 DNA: TGTGCCAGCGGCCTCCTCCATGGCTACACCTTC; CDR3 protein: CASGLLHGYTF
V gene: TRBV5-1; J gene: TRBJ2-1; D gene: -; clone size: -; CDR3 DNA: TGCGCCAGCAGCTTGGGTGGGCGGTTTCGAAATGAGCAGTTCTTC; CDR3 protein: CASSLGGRFRNEQFF
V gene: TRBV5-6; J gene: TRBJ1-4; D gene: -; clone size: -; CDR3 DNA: TGTGCCAGCAGCCCCGTGGGGGGCACTAATGAAAAACTGTTTTTT; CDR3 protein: CASSPVGGTNEKLFF
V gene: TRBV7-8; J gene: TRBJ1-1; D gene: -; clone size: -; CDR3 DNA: TGTGCCAGCAGCCTCCGTGAGACGGGAGTCACTGAAGCTTTCTTT; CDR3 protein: CASSLRETGVTEAFF
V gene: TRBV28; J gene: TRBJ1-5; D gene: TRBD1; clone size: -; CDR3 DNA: TGTGCCAGCAGTAGGGACAGGGGAAGCAATCAGCCCCAGCATTTT; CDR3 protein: CASSRDRGSNQPQHF
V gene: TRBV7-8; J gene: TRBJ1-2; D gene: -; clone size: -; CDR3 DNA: TGTGCCAGCAGCACCAGCCGCGATCCTCTTCTGCCTGGCTACACCTTC; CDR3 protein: CASSTSRDPLLPGYTF
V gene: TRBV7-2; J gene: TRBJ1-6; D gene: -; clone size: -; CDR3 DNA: TGTGCCAGCACCCCTTACGGGGCATCTTCACCCCTCCACTTT; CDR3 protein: CASTPYGASSPLHF
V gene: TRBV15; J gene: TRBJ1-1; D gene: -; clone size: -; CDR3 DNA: TGTGCCACCAGCGGAGACAGATCAAACACTGAAGCTTTCTTT; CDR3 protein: CATSGDRSNTEAFF
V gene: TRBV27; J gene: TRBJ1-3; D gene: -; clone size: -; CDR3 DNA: TGTGCCAGCAGTTGGGATGCGGGAAACACCATATATTTT; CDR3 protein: CASSWDAGNTIYF
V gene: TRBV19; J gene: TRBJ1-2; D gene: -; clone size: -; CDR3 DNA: TGTGCCAGTAGAAGAGGTGGGTCTCTAGGGACGGCGAACTATGGCTACACCTTC; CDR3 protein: CASRRGGSLGTANYGYTF
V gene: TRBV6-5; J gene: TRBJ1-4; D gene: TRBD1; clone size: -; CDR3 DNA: TGTGCCAGCAGTCACACCGGGACAGGGAATGAAAAACTGTTTTTT; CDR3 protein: CASSHTGTGNEKLFF
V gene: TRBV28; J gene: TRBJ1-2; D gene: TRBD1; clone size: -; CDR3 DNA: TGTGCCAGCAGGGGGGACAGGGGGAACTATGGCTACACCTTC; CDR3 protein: CASRGDRGNYGYTF
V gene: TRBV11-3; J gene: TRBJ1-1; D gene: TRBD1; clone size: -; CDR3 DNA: TGTGCCAGCAGGGGACAGAAACTCATGAACACTGAAGCTTTCTTT; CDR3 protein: CASRGQKLMNTEAFF